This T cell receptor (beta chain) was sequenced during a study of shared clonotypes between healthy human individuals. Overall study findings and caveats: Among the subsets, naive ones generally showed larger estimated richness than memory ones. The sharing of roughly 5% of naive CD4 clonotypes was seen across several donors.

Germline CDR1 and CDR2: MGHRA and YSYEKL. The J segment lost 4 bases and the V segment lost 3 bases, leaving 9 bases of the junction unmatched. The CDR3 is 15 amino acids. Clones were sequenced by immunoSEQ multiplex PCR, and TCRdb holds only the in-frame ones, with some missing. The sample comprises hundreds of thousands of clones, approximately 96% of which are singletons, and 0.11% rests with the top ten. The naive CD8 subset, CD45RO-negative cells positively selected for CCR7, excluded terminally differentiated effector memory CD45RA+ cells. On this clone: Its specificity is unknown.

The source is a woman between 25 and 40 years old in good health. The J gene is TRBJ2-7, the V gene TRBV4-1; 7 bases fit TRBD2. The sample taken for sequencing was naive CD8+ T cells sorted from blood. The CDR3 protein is CASSQVSGEDYEQYF. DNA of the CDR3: TGCGCCAGCAGCCAGGTGAGCGGGGAAGATTACGAGCAGTACTTC.